The 24 T cell receptor beta chains reported below all come from one sample, sequenced in a study of shared clonotypes between healthy human individuals. Profiled with immunoSEQ multiplex PCR; TCRdb holds only in-frame clones, not every one. The sample shows about 2.3 million clones, approximately 93% of them seen only once. The specimen was naive CD4+ T cells from PBMCs. Indicated subset: CD45RA+ positively selected. The receptor source for this set is a man aged 18 to 29 in good health. Some clones in this sample may be carry-over from other donors' samples.

With regard to this clone: The same CDR3 arises from other DNA sequences in this sample as well. The chain uses TRBV28 and TRBJ1-2; D is unclear. This CDR3 has 12 amino acids. Trimming left V 2 bases short and J 4 bases short, with 5 bases between. Looked up from germline, CDR1 is MDHEN and CDR2 is SYDVKM. CDR3 protein: CASSLASYGYTF. CDR3 bases: TGTGCCAGCAGTTTAGCTAGCTATGGCTACACCTTC.

The V and J genes are TRBV6-1 and TRBJ2-7; D unresolved. The CDR3 runs to 12 residues. Trimming left V 4 bases short and J 12 bases short, with 16 bases between. CDR1 is MNHNS and CDR2 is SASEGT in the germline V gene. CDR3 loop: CASSGEFGTGYF. In DNA form, the CDR3 reads TGTGCCAGCAGTGGCGAGTTCGGAACTGGGTACTTC.

This chain's CDR3 is CASSYVLGQPNTEAFF. The CDR3 DNA is TGTGCCAGCAGCTACGTCCTGGGGCAGCCGAACACTGAAGCTTTCTTT. The chain uses TRBV28 and TRBJ1-1, with a possible D match to TRBD1 (5 bases). CDR1 MDHEN and CDR2 SYDVKM come from the germline V gene. V was clipped by 6 bases and J by 1 base, with 18 bases between them. The CDR3 covers 16 residues.

The chain recombines TRBV11-1 with TRBJ2-1; TRBD2 matches at 13 bases. Germline CDR1 SGHAT, CDR2 FQDESV (reference sequence). J lost 3 bases, V lost 5 bases, and 4 bases had no gene match. The CDR3 contains 16 residues. CDR3 protein: CASSPRTSGGYNEQFF. The CDR3 DNA reads TGTGCCAGCAGCCCAAGGACTAGCGGGGGCTACAATGAGCAGTTCTTC.

The chain uses TRBV5-4 and TRBJ2-4; D possibly corresponds to TRBD1 (5 bases). From germline, CDR1 is SGHNT and CDR2 YYREEE (reference sequence). Trimming took 0 bases from V and 5 from J, leaving 12 bases between them. The CDR3 extends over 15 amino acids. CDR3 in amino acids: CASSLDAGPENIQYF. The CDR3 region has the DNA TGTGCCAGCAGCTTGGACGCAGGGCCCGAAAACATTCAGTACTTC.

DNA of the CDR3: TGTGCCAGCACGAGGACAGGGGGATTCGAGCAGTACTTC. Amino acids: CASTRTGGFEQYF. The rearrangement links TRBV18 to TRBJ2-7; 10 bases are shared with TRBD1. Trimming at V came to 8 bases and at J to 6 bases, leaving 7 bases not matched to a gene. The CDR3 has 13 amino acids. The V gene's germline CDR1 is KGHSH and CDR2 LQKENI.

This clone has only a few counts. Other DNA sequences within the sample encode an identical CDR3. The V gene is TRBV5-1, the J gene TRBJ1-5; D remains unclear. V was shortened by 2 bases and J by 5 bases, with 8 bases between the two germline ends. Germline values: CDR1 SGHRS, CDR2 YFSETQ. This CDR3 comprises 13 residues. The DNA of the CDR3 is TGCGCCAGCAGCTTTGGCCTGGATCAGCCCCAGCATTTT. The encoded protein is CASSFGLDQPQHF.

This clone is a singleton in its sample. The chain recombines TRBV5-1 with TRBJ2-7; 7 positions agree with TRBD1. V shed 6 bases and J 2 bases; nucleotides not matched to a gene: 5. This CDR3 has 13 residues. In germline, CDR1 is SGHRS, CDR2 YFSETQ. The DNA for the CDR3 is TGCGCCAGCACCCGGGACAGAACCTACGAGCAGTACTTC. Translation gives CASTRDRTYEQYF.

The chain links TRBV19 to TRBJ2-2; D gene uncertain. Germline V CDR1 and CDR2: LNHDA, SQIVND (reference sequence). The V end was cut by 0 bases, the J end by 6 bases, with 8 bases between. This CDR3 region has 14 residues. The CDR3 is CASSIDEWPGELFF. The CDR3 DNA follows: TGTGCCAGTAGTATAGATGAATGGCCCGGGGAGCTGTTTTTT. Full variable domain (outside the CDR3, taken from reference TRBV19 and TRBJ2-2): DGGITQSPKYLFRKEGQNVTLSCEQNLNHDAMYWYRQDPGQGLRLIYYSQIVNDFQKGDIAEGYSVSREKKESFPLTVTSAQKNPTAFYLCASSIDEWPGELFFGEGSRLTVL.

The chain is built from TRBV4-2 and TRBJ2-1; D is uncertain. V was pared by 0 bases and J by 6 bases, with 15 bases between. This CDR3 comprises 16 residues. The germline gives CDR1 LGHNA, CDR2 YNFKEQ. The CDR3 region is CASSQDAASRRNEQFF. For the CDR3, the DNA is TGTGCCAGCAGCCAAGATGCGGCCAGTCGGCGCAATGAGCAGTTCTTC.

This chain joins TRBV7-2 and TRBJ2-6; D could derive from TRBD1 or TRBD2 (5 bases each). This CDR3 has 16 amino acids. CDR1 SGHTA and CDR2 FQGNSA come from the germline V gene. Trimming took off 2 bases at V and 1 base at J, with 9 bases between the two ends. The CDR3 DNA follows: TGTGCCAGCAGCTTACAGGGAGCGTCTGGGGCCAACGTCCTGACTTTC. Amino acids: CASSLQGASGANVLTF.

The chain employs TRBV6-6 and TRBJ1-4; 12 positions agree with TRBD1. Germline trimming cut 5 bases from V and 3 bases from J; bases unmatched to any gene: 4. From germline, CDR1 is MNHNY and CDR2 SVGAGI (reference sequence). The CDR3 is made up of 16 amino acids. CDR3 bases: TGTGCCAGCAGTCCGGGACAGGGGGCGGCTAATGAAAAACTGTTTTTT. Translating gives CASSPGQGAANEKLFF.

V and J are TRBV2 and TRBJ2-5; 8 positions agree with TRBD1. V trimming: 1 base; J trimming: 6 bases; junction bases outside the gene matches: 4. Germline V CDR1 and CDR2: SNHLY, FYNNEI. The CDR3 is made up of 14 amino acids. The CDR3 sequence is CASSEGTGSKTQYF. The CDR3 DNA reads as TGTGCCAGCAGTGAAGGGACAGGGTCAAAGACCCAGTACTTC.

The chain carries TRBV6-1 and TRBJ1-5; the match to TRBD1 covers 7 bases. Unmatched junction bases numbered 8, after V lost 5 bases and J lost 10 bases. The CDR3 runs 13 residues. CDR1 and CDR2 from the germline V gene are MNHNS and SASEGT. The CDR3 region is CASSPDRVNPQHF. CDR3 sequence (DNA): TGTGCCAGCAGTCCTGACAGGGTTAACCCCCAGCATTTT.

V and J are TRBV18 and TRBJ2-5; D unresolved. The CDR3 covers 14 residues. Germline CDR1 KGHSH, CDR2 LQKENI. V was cut by 4 bases and J by 3 bases, with 12 bases left in between. The CDR3 bases are TGTGCCAGCTCACACCAGACGGCAGAAGAGACCCAGTACTTC. It codes for CASSHQTAEETQYF.

On this clone: The junction and the germline gene differ at one end; a read error may be behind it. V and J are TRBV28 and TRBJ1-2; 7 bases map to TRBD1. The germline gives CDR1 MDHEN, CDR2 SYDVKM. The length of the CDR3 is 12 residues. In DNA form, the CDR3 reads TGTGCCAGCAGTTTAAGTCCGGGGACAGCCGACTTC. It codes for CASSLSPGTADF.

The rearrangement links TRBV10-2 to TRBJ2-7, with a weak D call TRBD2 (6 bases). The CDR3 spans 15 residues. CDR1 and CDR2 from the germline V gene are WSHSY and SAAADI. V lost 4 bases, J lost 0 bases, and 13 bases lay in between. The CDR3 DNA is TGCGCCAGCAGTGGTGGGTTCGGGGGCTCCTACGAGCAGTACTTC. It yields the protein CASSGGFGGSYEQYF.

The chain employs TRBV21-1 and TRBJ2-3; the D call in the table, TRBD2, was not verified against the DNA. TRBV21-1 is an annotated pseudogene. The CDR3 is 15 residues long. CDR3 protein: CAIPDRGKVSDTQYF. In nucleotides, the CDR3 is TGTGCCATCCCGGACCGGGGGAAAGTCTCAGATACGCAGTATTTT.

The V gene is TRBV6-5, the J gene TRBJ1-1; D might be TRBD1 (5 bases). V lost 6 bases to trimming and J lost 8 bases, with 22 bases between them. This CDR3 region has 15 residues. CDR1 and CDR2 from the germline V gene are MNHEY and SVGAGI. The CDR3 loop is CASSPGYPGRMEAFF. The CDR3 DNA reads TGTGCCAGCAGCCCAGGGTACCCTGGACGGATGGAAGCTTTCTTT.

This chain connects TRBV7-3 to TRBJ2-7, with 10 bases identical to TRBD1. The CDR3 extends over 16 amino acids. Germline assignment: CDR1 SGHTA and CDR2 FQGTGA. The junction had 13 bases not matched to a gene; V was cut back by 4 bases and J by 7 bases. The CDR3 reads CASSSLGQGVAEEQYF. The DNA of the CDR3 is TGTGCCAGCAGCTCGCTAGGACAGGGGGTGGCGGAAGAGCAGTACTTC.

This rearrangement joins TRBV28 to TRBJ2-7; 10 nucleotides line up with TRBD1. CDR1 MDHEN and CDR2 SYDVKM come from the germline V gene. CDR3 length: 16 amino acids. After removal of 7 bases from V and 0 bases from J, the junction contained 9 bases not matched to a gene. The CDR3 here is CASNIRQGADSYEQYF. CDR3 in DNA: TGTGCCAGCAATATCCGACAGGGGGCGGACTCCTACGAGCAGTACTTC.

The chain joins TRBV29-1 to TRBJ2-3, with D possibly TRBD2 on 5 matching bases. Germline CDR1 and CDR2: SQVTM and ANQGSEA. The CDR3 extends over 12 amino acids. V dropped 5 bases and J dropped 5 bases, with 11 bases sitting between them. The CDR3 reads CSVLLDEDTQYF. The CDR3 coding sequence is TGCAGCGTTTTACTAGATGAAGATACGCAGTATTTT.

Remarks on this clone: The same CDR3 can be traced to other DNA sequences in this sample. The chain links TRBV7-3 to TRBJ2-7; no clear D. V lost 0 bases, J lost 1 base, and 7 bases lay in between. There are 14 residues in the CDR3. Germline V CDR1 and CDR2: SGHTA, FQGTGA. The CDR3 region has the DNA TGTGCCAGCAGCTTAACGCCCGGGTCCTACGAGCAGTACTTC. This encodes CASSLTPGSYEQYF.

The gene calls are TRBV27 and TRBJ2-3; 7 positions agree with TRBD1. CDR3 length: 16 residues. With V trimmed by 7 bases and J by 1 base, 11 bases remained unmatched. Germline V lookup: CDR1 MNHEY, CDR2 SMNVEV (reference sequence). CDR3 sequence: CASNRGAYYRTDTQYF. For the CDR3, the DNA is TGTGCCAGCAACAGGGGCGCGTATTACCGCACAGATACGCAGTATTTT.